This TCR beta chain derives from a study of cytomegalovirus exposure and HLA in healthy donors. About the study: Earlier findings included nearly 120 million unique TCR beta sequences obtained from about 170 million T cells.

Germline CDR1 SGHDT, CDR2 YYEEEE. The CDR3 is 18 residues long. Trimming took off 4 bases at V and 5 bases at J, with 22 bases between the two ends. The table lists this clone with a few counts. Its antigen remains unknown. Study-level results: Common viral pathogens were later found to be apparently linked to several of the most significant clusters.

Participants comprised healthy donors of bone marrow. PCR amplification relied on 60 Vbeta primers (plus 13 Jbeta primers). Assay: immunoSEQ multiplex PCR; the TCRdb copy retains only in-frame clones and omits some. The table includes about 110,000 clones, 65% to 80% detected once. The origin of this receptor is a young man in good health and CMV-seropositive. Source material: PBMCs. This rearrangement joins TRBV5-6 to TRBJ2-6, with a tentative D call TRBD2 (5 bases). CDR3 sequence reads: CASSVGEGTRARANVLTF. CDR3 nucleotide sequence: TGTGCCAGCAGCGTTGGCGAGGGTACTCGGGCTCGGGCCAACGTCCTGACTTTC. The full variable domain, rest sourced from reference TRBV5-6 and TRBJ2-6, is DAGVTQSPTHLIKTRGQQVTLRCSPKSGHDTVSWYQQALGQGPQFIFQYYEEEERQRGNFPDRFSGHQFPNYSSELNVNALLLGDSALYLCASSVGEGTRARANVLTFGAGSRLTVL.